The source of this T cell receptor (beta chain) is a study of spatial heterogeneity in lung cancer. Overall study context: Raw-read counts averaged over ten per unique TCR and UMI combination. Study-level points and caveats: The appearance of ubiquitous expanded tumor TCRs in blood was greater at resection than follow-up.

TCRdb used MiXCR to reprocess the 5' RACE reads, holding one entry per CDR3 protein. The data contain roughly 48,000 distinct CDR3 sequences, roughly 5.2% of them singletons. In its sample, this clonotype was seen many times. The antigen remains undetermined. The germline V and J ends were trimmed by 0 bases and 6 bases, with 11 bases remaining between them. This CDR3 has 14 amino acids. Germline assignment: CDR1 MNHEY and CDR2 SVGEGT. Time point specified: sample taken at primary tumor resection. Unsorted samples of tumor, nontumor lung or frozen PBMC had their whole RNA sequenced. A total of under 80 untreated early-stage non-small cell lung cancer patients served as donors.

The receptor's source is a male donor with early-stage non-small cell lung cancer. Sequenced material: PBMCs, taken at surgery. The chain joins TRBV6-2 or TRBV6-3 to TRBJ2-5; no clear D gene. The CDR3 protein is CASSYSTTAKTQYF. CDR3 bases: TGTGCCAGCAGTTACTCGACGACCGCGAAGACCCAGTACTTC.